The source of this T cell receptor beta chain is a study of blood T cells in healthy people across ages. This clonotype occurred a few times. A second roughly 6 to 11 cycle PCR used barcoded and J-beta primers. Via MiXCR, TCRdb re-called the 5' RACE reads, giving one row per CDR3 protein. The sample records fewer than 2,000,000 distinct CDR3 sequences, around 42% being singletons. CDR1 is ENHRY and CDR2 is SYGVKD in the germline V gene. The J segment lost 5 bases and the V segment lost 4 bases, leaving 11 bases of the junction unmatched. The CDR3 runs 15 residues. This chain connects TRBV10-3 to TRBJ2-7; the match to TRBD1 covers 7 bases. The sequenced sample was blood. The receptor's source is a human donor in good health. CDR3 DNA: TGTGCCATCAGTGGCAAAGGACAGGCTATCGACGAGCAGTACTTC. Its translation: CAISGKGQAIDEQYF.